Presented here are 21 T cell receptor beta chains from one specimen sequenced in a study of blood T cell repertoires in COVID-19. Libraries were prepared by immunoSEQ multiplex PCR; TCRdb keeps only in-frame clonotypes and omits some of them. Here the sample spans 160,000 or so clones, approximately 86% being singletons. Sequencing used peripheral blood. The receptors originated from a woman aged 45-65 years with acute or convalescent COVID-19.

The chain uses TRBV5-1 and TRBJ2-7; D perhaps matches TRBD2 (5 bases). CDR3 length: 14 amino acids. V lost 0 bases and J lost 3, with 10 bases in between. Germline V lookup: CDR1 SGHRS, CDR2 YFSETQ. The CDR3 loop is CASSLVGGHYEQYF. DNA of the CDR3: TGCGCCAGCAGCTTGGTAGGAGGTCACTACGAGCAGTACTTC.

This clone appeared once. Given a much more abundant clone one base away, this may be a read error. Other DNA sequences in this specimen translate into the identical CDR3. CDR3 sequence reads: CASSEGRGAYEQYF. In DNA form, the CDR3 reads TGTGCCAGCAGTGAAGGCAGGGGAGCCTACGAGCAGTACTTC. The V and J genes are TRBV2 and TRBJ2-7, with D tentatively TRBD1 (6 bases). From germline, CDR1 is SNHLY and CDR2 FYNNEI. Trimming removed 1 base from V and 2 bases from J, with 9 bases in between. The CDR3 length is 14 residues. Filled out from reference TRBV2 and TRBJ2-7, the complete variable domain reads EPEVTQTPSHQVTQMGQEVILRCVPISNHLYFYWYRQILGQKVEFLVSFYNNEISEKSEIFDDQFSVERPDGSNFTLKIRSTKLEDSAMYFCASSEGRGAYEQYFGPGTRLTVT.

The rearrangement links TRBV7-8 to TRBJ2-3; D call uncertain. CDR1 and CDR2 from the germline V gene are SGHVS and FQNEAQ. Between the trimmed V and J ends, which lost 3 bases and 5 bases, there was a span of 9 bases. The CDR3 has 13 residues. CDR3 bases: TGTGCCAGCAGCTTCCCCCGAGGAGATACGCAGTATTTT. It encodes CASSFPRGDTQYF.

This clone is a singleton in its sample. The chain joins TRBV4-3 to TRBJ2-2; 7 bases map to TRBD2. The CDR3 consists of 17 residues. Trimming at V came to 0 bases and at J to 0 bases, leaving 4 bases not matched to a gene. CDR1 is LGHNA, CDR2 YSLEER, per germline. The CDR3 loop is CASSQDGAGANTGELFF. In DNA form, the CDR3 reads TGCGCCAGCAGCCAAGATGGCGCGGGGGCGAACACCGGGGAGCTGTTTTTT.

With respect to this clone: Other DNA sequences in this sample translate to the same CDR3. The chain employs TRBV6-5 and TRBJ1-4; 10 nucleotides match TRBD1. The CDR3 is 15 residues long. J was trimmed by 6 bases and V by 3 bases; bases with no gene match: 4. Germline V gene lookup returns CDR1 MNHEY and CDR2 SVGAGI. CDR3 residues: CASSYSGTGDEKLFF. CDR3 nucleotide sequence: TGTGCCAGCAGTTATTCCGGGACAGGGGATGAAAAACTGTTTTTT.

For the CDR3, the DNA is TGTGCCACCGCACATGCAAACATGAACACTGAAGCTTTCTTT. It encodes CATAHANMNTEAFF. V gene TRBV19 combines with J gene TRBJ1-1; D call uncertain. Per the germline V gene, CDR1 is LNHDA and CDR2 is SQIVND (reference sequence). Trimming removed 10 bases from V and 0 bases from J, with 15 bases in between. The CDR3 consists of 14 residues.

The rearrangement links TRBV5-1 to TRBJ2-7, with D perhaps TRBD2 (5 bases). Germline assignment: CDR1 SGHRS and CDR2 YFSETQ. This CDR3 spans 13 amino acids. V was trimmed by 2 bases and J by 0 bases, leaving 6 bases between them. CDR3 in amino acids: CASSFTSSYEQYF. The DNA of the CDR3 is TGCGCCAGCAGCTTTACTAGCTCCTACGAGCAGTACTTC.

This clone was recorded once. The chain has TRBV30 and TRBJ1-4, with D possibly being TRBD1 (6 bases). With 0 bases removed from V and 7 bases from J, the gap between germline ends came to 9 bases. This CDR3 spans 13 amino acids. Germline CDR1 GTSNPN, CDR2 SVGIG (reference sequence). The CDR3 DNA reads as TGTGCCTGGAGTGTACACAGGGCTGAAAAACTGTTTTTT. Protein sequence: CAWSVHRAEKLFF. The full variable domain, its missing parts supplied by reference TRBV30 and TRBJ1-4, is SQTIHQWPATLVQPVGSPLSLECTVEGTSNPNLYWYRQAAGRGLQLLFYSVGIGQISSEVPQNLSASRPQDRQFILSSKKLLLSDSGFYLCAWSVHRAEKLFFGSGTQLSVL.

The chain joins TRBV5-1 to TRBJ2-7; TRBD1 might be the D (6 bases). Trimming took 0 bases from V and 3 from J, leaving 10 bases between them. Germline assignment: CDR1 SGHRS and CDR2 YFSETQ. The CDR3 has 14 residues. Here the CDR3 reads CASSLGTELYEQYF. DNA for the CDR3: TGCGCCAGCAGCTTGGGGACAGAACTCTACGAGCAGTACTTC.

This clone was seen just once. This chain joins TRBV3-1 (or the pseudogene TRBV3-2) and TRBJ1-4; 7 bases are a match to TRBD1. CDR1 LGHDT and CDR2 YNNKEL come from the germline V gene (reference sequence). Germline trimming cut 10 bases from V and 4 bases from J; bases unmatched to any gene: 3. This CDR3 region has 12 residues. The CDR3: CAKGQCNEKLFF. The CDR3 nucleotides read TGTGCCAAGGGACAGTGTAATGAAAAACTGTTTTTT.

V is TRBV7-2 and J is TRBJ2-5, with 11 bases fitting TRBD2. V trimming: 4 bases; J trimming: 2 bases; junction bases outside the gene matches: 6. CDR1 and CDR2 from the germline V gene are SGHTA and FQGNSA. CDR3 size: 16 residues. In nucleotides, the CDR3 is TGTGCCAGCAGCTCCCAGGGACTAGCGGTTCAAGAGACCCAGTACTTC. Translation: CASSSQGLAVQETQYF.

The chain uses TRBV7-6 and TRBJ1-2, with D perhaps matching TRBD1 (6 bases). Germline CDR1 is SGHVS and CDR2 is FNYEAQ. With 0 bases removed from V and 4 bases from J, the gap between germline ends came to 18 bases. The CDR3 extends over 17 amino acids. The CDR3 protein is CASSLAWTVRSLYGYTF. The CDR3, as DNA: TGTGCCAGCAGCTTAGCCTGGACAGTCCGCTCACTCTATGGCTACACCTTC. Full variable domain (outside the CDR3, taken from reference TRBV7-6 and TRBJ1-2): GAGVSQSPRYKVTKRGQDVALRCDPISGHVSLYWYRQALGQGPEFLTYFNYEAQQDKSGLPNDRFSAERPEGSISTLTIQRTEQRDSAMYRCASSLAWTVRSLYGYTFGSGTRLTVV.

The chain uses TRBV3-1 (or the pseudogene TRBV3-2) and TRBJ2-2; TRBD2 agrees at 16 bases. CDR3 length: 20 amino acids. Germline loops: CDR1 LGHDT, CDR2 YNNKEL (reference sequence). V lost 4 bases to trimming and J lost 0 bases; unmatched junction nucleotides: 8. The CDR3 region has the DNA TGTGCCAGCAGCCGTATTCCGGGACTAGCGGGGGGGCCGAACACCGGGGAGCTGTTTTTT. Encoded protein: CASSRIPGLAGGPNTGELFF.

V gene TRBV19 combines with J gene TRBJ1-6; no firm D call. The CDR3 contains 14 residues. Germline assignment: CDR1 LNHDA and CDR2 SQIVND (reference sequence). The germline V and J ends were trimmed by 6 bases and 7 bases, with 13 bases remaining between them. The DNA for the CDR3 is TGTGCCAGTAGAGTCGAGGGATACAATTCACCCCTCCACTTT. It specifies CASRVEGYNSPLHF. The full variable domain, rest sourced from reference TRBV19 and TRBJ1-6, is DGGITQSPKYLFRKEGQNVTLSCEQNLNHDAMYWYRQDPGQGLRLIYYSQIVNDFQKGDIAEGYSVSREKKESFPLTVTSAQKNPTAFYLCASRVEGYNSPLHFGNGTRLTVT.

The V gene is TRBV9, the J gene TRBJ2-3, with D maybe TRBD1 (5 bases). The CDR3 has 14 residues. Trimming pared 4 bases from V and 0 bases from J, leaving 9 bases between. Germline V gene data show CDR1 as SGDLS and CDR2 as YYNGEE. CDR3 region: CASSPQGSTDTQYF. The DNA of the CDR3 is TGTGCCAGCAGCCCCCAGGGTAGCACAGATACGCAGTATTTT. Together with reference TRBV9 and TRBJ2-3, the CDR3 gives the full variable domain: DSGVTQTPKHLITATGQRVTLRCSPRSGDLSVYWYQQSLDQGLQFLIQYYNGEERAKGNILERFSAQQFPDLHSELNLSSLELGDSALYFCASSPQGSTDTQYFGPGTRLTVL.

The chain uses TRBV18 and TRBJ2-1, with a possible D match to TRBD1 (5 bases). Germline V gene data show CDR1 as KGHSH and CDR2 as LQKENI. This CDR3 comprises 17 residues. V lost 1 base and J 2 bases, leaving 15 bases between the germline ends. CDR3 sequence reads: CASSPQAGQGPYNEQFF. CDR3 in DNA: TGTGCCAGCTCACCACAGGCAGGGCAGGGCCCCTACAATGAGCAGTTCTTC.

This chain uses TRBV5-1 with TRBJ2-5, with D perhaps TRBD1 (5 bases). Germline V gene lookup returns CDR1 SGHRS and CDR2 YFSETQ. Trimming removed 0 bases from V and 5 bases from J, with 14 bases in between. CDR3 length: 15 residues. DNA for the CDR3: TGCGCCAGCAGCTTGGGGGGCAGTGGAGAGGAGACCCAGTACTTC. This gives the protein CASSLGGSGEETQYF.

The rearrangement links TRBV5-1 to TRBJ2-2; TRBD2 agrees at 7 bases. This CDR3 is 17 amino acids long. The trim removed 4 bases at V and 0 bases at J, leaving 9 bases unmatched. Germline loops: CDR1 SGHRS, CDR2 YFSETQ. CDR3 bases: TGCGCCAGCAGCCGGCTTGGCGGGGGTTCGAACACCGGGGAGCTGTTTTTT. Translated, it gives CASSRLGGGSNTGELFF.

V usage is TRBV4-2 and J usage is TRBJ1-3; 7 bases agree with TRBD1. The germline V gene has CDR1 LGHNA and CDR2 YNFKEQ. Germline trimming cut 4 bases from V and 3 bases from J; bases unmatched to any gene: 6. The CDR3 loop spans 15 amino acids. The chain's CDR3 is CASSRDRVIGNTIYF. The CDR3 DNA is TGTGCCAGCAGCCGTGACAGGGTAATTGGAAACACCATATATTTT.

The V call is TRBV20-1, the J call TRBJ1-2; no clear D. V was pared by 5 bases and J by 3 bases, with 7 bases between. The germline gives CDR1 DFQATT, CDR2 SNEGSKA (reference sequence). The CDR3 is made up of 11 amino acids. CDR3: CSAPSYYGYTF. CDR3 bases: TGCAGTGCTCCTAGTTACTATGGCTACACCTTC.

The DNA for the CDR3 is TGTGCCAGCTCCTCAACTTCTACGGCAGGCCCCAATGAAAAACTGTTTTTT. This codes for CASSSTSTAGPNEKLFF. The chain joins TRBV18 to TRBJ1-4, with D unclear. The CDR3 totals 17 residues. The V end lost 6 bases, the J end lost 5 bases, and 22 bases lay between the germline ends. Germline V CDR1 and CDR2: KGHSH, LQKENI.